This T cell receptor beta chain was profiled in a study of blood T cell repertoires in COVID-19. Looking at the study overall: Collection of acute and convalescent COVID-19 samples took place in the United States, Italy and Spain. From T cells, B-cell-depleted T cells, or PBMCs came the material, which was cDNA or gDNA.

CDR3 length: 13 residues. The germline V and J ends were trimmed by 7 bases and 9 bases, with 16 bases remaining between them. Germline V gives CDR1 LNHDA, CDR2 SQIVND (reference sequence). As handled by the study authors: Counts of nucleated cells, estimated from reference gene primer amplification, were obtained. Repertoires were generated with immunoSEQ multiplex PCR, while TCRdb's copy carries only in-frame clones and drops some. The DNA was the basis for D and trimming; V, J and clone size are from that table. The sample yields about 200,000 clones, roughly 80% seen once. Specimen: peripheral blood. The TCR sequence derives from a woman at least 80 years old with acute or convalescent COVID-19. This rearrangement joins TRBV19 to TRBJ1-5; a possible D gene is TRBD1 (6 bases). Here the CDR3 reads CASTGQGFLPQHF. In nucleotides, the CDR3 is TGTGCCAGTACGGGTCAGGGGTTTCTGCCCCAGCATTTT.